The 26 T cell receptor beta chains below all came from one sample that was sequenced in a study of Ad26.COV2.S vaccination and SARS-CoV-2 variants. The treatment denotes: over 15 received Ad26.COV2.S at low or high dose, single or two shots; 5 received placebo; per-sample allocation not given. Specimens were obtained on day 63 following the first vaccine or placebo injection. Data came from immunoSEQ multiplex PCR; TCRdb stores just in-frame clones and leaves some out. The sample includes 500,000 or so clones, around 88% of them seen just once. This specimen was peripheral blood, taken in a trial of Ad26.COV2.S vaccine versus placebo. The receptors were sampled from a person aged 18-60 years who received the Ad26.COV2.S COVID-19 vaccine or a placebo.

The chain recombines TRBV7-2 with TRBJ2-1, with D maybe TRBD2 (5 bases). The germline V and J ends were trimmed by 5 bases and 11 bases, with 22 bases remaining between them. The length of the CDR3 is 15 residues. Germline CDR1 reads SGHTA; CDR2 reads FQGNSA. The CDR3 spells CASSPSGVSRTKQFF. CDR3 nucleotides: TGTGCCAGCAGCCCCTCCGGGGTATCCCGTACCAAGCAGTTCTTC. The full variable domain, completed using reference TRBV7-2 and TRBJ2-1, is GAGVSQSPSNKVTEKGKDVELRCDPISGHTALYWYRQSLGQGLEFLIYFQGNSAPDKSGLPSDRFSAERTGGSVSTLTIQRTQQEDSAVYLCASSPSGVSRTKQFFGPGTRLTVL.

The chain employs TRBV4-3 and TRBJ2-6; D might be TRBD1 (6 bases). CDR1 and CDR2 from the germline V gene are LGHNA and YSLEER. There are 15 residues in the CDR3. Between the trimmed V and J ends, which lost 1 base and 4 bases, there was a span of 8 bases. CDR3 DNA: TGCGCCAGCAGCCAAGTGGGGGCCGGGGCCAACGTCCTGACTTTC. Protein: CASSQVGAGANVLTF.

This sequence joins TRBV19 and TRBJ2-7; maybe TRBD2 (7 bases). Germline V gene data show CDR1 as LNHDA and CDR2 as SQIVND (reference sequence). The germline V and J ends were trimmed by 3 bases and 3 bases, with 15 bases remaining between them. The CDR3 is 15 amino acids. The CDR3 bases are TGTGCCAGTAGTATGGGGGCGGGAGTAAGCTACGAGCAGTACTTC. This translates into CASSMGAGVSYEQYF.

This clone was observed a handful of times. The rearrangement links TRBV6-5 to TRBJ1-5; no definite D call. CDR1 and CDR2 from the germline V gene are MNHEY and SVGAGI. The CDR3 spans 13 residues. Trimming left V 5 bases short and J 3 bases short, with 8 bases between. This CDR3 reads CASSPNFNQPQHF. CDR3 in DNA: TGTGCCAGCAGTCCGAACTTCAATCAGCCCCAGCATTTT.

This clone was seen only once. The V gene is TRBV29-1, the J gene TRBJ2-1; 7 bases line up with TRBD1. Germline CDR1 SQVTM, CDR2 ANQGSEA. The CDR3 runs 15 residues. The V gene end was trimmed by 8 bases and the J gene end by 10 bases; junction bases not matched to a gene: 20. This CDR3 is CSIPHFNPHRGEQFF. In DNA, the CDR3 is TGCAGCATCCCCCACTTTAATCCCCACAGGGGCGAGCAGTTCTTC.

The V gene is TRBV7-6, the J gene TRBJ2-4; D might be TRBD1 or TRBD2, each matching 5 bases. The length of the CDR3 is 14 residues. V lost 4 bases, J lost 3 bases, and 10 bases lay in between. CDR1 and CDR2 from the germline V gene are SGHVS and FNYEAQ. CDR3 nucleotides: TGTGCCAGCAGCTCCCGGGACGGCAAAAACATTCAGTACTTC. Amino acid sequence: CASSSRDGKNIQYF. The full variable domain, its missing parts supplied by reference TRBV7-6 and TRBJ2-4, is GAGVSQSPRYKVTKRGQDVALRCDPISGHVSLYWYRQALGQGPEFLTYFNYEAQQDKSGLPNDRFSAERPEGSISTLTIQRTEQRDSAMYRCASSSRDGKNIQYFGAGTRLSVL.

The chain uses TRBV7-8 and TRBJ1-6, with D tentatively TRBD1 (6 bases). Germline V lookup: CDR1 SGHVS, CDR2 FQNEAQ. Trimming cost V 2 bases and J 8 bases, with 22 bases left between them. There are 18 residues in the CDR3. Here the CDR3 reads CASSLLPRGGDWDSPLHF. As DNA, the CDR3 is TGTGCCAGCAGCTTATTACCGAGAGGGGGGGATTGGGATTCACCCCTCCACTTT.

This chain uses TRBV7-9 with TRBJ2-1; 8 bases match TRBD2. V lost 1 base and J lost 8; bases outside the gene matches: 7. The length of the CDR3 is 15 residues. Germline V gene data show CDR1 as SEHNR and CDR2 as FQNEAQ (reference sequence). CDR3 sequence reads: CASSLGSSGTYEQFF. CDR3 coding DNA: TGTGCCAGCAGCTTAGGGAGTAGCGGGACATATGAGCAGTTCTTC.

This chain joins TRBV7-3 and TRBJ2-2; the D is unclear. Trimming took off 1 base at V and 1 base at J, with 7 bases between the two ends. The CDR3 sequence is 15 residues long. CDR1 and CDR2 from the germline V gene are SGHTA and FQGTGA. The CDR3 DNA reads as TGTGCCAGCAGCTTAATTGGCAGGAACACCGGGGAGCTGTTTTTT. Its translation is CASSLIGRNTGELFF.

The chain is built from TRBV27 and TRBJ1-1; D is perhaps TRBD1 (5 bases). Germline loops: CDR1 MNHEY, CDR2 SMNVEV (reference sequence). Trimming shortened V by 2 bases and J by 2 bases, and 9 bases separated the two germline ends. The length of the CDR3 is 14 residues. CDR3 in DNA: TGTGCCAGCAGTTTACACGGGGGTAACACTGAAGCTTTCTTT. This gives the protein CASSLHGGNTEAFF.

The chain links TRBV12-3 or TRBV12-4 to TRBJ1-5, with D possibly matching TRBD1 (6 bases). V lost 4 bases and J 6 bases, leaving 10 bases between the germline ends. CDR3 length: 13 residues. As DNA, the CDR3 is TGTGCCAGCAGTTCCCAGGGGTTTCAGCCCCAGCATTTT. Translation gives CASSSQGFQPQHF.

CDR3 nucleotides: TGTGCCAGCAGGGGATCCCCCGGGACAGGAGGAGCGAACACCGGGGAGCTGTTTTTT. As protein: CASRGSPGTGGANTGELFF. The chain combines TRBV2 with TRBJ2-2; 8 bases align to TRBD1. The CDR3 spans 19 residues. Trimming removed 6 bases from V and 0 bases from J; junction bases left unmatched: 15. CDR1 is SNHLY, CDR2 FYNNEI, per germline.

The chain joins TRBV7-9 to TRBJ1-2; D ambiguous. Germline assignment: CDR1 SEHNR and CDR2 FQNEAQ (reference sequence). This CDR3 spans 11 amino acids. V lost 8 bases to trimming and J lost 6 bases, with 10 bases between them. The CDR3 nucleotides read TGTGCCAGCTTGTCTCTGGATGGCTACACCTTC. This sequence encodes CASLSLDGYTF.

This clone showed up just a few times. The same CDR3 also results from other DNA sequences found in this sample. The rearrangement uses TRBV28 and TRBJ2-5, with TRBD1 identical over 8 bases. Unmatched junction bases numbered 5, after V lost 6 bases and J lost 2 bases. The CDR3 is 14 amino acids. Per the germline V gene, CDR1 is MDHEN and CDR2 is SYDVKM. As DNA, the CDR3 is TGTGCCAGCAGCCCCACAGGGGGGCAAGAGACCCAGTACTTC. Protein product: CASSPTGGQETQYF.

The V call is TRBV11-2, the J call TRBJ2-1; 13 bases agree with TRBD2. The V gene end was trimmed by 3 bases and the J gene end by 4 bases; junction bases not matched to a gene: 3. This CDR3 is built from 16 residues. Germline values: CDR1 SGHAT, CDR2 FQNNGV. The chain's CDR3 is CASSLLGLAGYNEQFF. CDR3 DNA: TGTGCCAGCAGCTTGTTGGGACTAGCGGGATACAATGAGCAGTTCTTC. Based on the CDR3 plus reference TRBV11-2 and TRBJ2-1, the full variable domain is EAGVAQSPRYKIIEKRQSVAFWCNPISGHATLYWYQQILGQGPKLLIQFQNNGVVDDSQLPKDRFSAERLKGVDSTLKIQPAKLEDSAVYLCASSLLGLAGYNEQFFGPGTRLTVL.

This chain joins TRBV28 and TRBJ1-5; no definite D call. The V end lost 6 bases, the J end lost 0 bases, and 9 bases lay between the germline ends. CDR3 length: 14 amino acids. The germline V gene encodes CDR1 MDHEN and CDR2 SYDVKM. This CDR3 is CASRSGFSNQPQHF. For the CDR3, the DNA is TGTGCCAGCAGATCCGGATTTAGCAATCAGCCCCAGCATTTT.

This chain uses TRBV14 with TRBJ2-1; 11 bases agree with TRBD2. CDR1 and CDR2 (germline): SGHDN, FVKESK. The CDR3 is made up of 17 amino acids. Unmatched junction bases numbered 11, after V lost 4 bases and J lost 6 bases. The chain's CDR3 is CASSPTVVAGGGNEQFF. CDR3 bases: TGTGCCAGCAGCCCAACGGTGGTAGCGGGAGGGGGCAATGAGCAGTTCTTC.

The chain carries TRBV7-6 and TRBJ1-2; weak D call: TRBD1 (6 bases). V lost 5 bases to trimming and J lost 3 bases, with 16 bases between them. CDR1 and CDR2 from the germline V gene are SGHVS and FNYEAQ. The CDR3 extends over 15 amino acids. DNA for the CDR3: TGTGCCAGCAGCCCTGGGGGGGCCTCGTACTATGGCTACACCTTC. It yields the protein CASSPGGASYYGYTF.

The chain has TRBV7-2 and TRBJ1-1; 10 bases map to TRBD1. Germline V gene lookup returns CDR1 SGHTA and CDR2 FQGNSA. Unmatched junction bases numbered 12, after V lost 1 base and J lost 10 bases. The CDR3 consists of 16 residues. As DNA, the CDR3 is TGTGCCAGCAGCTTAGGACAGGGGGCGCTGAGAGAGGGAGCTTTCTTT. It is translated as CASSLGQGALREGAFF.

This chain uses TRBV19 with TRBJ2-7, with a tentative D call TRBD1 (6 bases). The length of the CDR3 is 18 residues. V was pared by 5 bases and J by 0 bases, with 23 bases between. Germline loops: CDR1 LNHDA, CDR2 SQIVND (reference sequence). The CDR3 nucleotides read TGTGCCAGTAGTCCCGGTAGCCCACTGACAGGTCACTCCTACGAGCAGTACTTC. Translation gives CASSPGSPLTGHSYEQYF.

This clone has only a few counts. The gene calls are TRBV16 and TRBJ1-3, with unresolved D. The CDR3 runs to 13 residues. The germline CDR1 and CDR2 sequences are KGHSY and FQNENV. Between the trimmed V and J ends, which lost 0 bases and 8 bases, there was a span of 8 bases. Written as DNA, the CDR3 is TGTGCCAGCAGCCAATCCTTGCGGCACACCATATATTTT. Its protein product is CASSQSLRHTIYF.

This sequence joins TRBV28 and TRBJ2-7; D is possibly TRBD2 (6 bases). Germline loops: CDR1 MDHEN, CDR2 SYDVKM. V lost 6 bases and J 2 bases, leaving 26 bases between the germline ends. This CDR3 region has 18 residues. The CDR3 nucleotides are TGTGCCAGCAGGTCCCAGACCGGGAGACTCACCCCGGCCTACGAGCAGTACTTC. Amino acid sequence: CASRSQTGRLTPAYEQYF. The entire variable domain, with the rest obtained from reference TRBV28 and TRBJ2-7, is as follows: DVKVTQSSRYLVKRTGEKVFLECVQDMDHENMFWYRQDPGLGLRLIYFSYDVKMKEKGDIPEGYSVSREKKERFSLILESASTNQTSMYLCASRSQTGRLTPAYEQYFGPGTRLTVT.

This clone was seen only once. The V call is TRBV28, the J call TRBJ2-3; D is unresolved. The V and J ends lost 5 bases and 3 bases respectively, with 15 bases between them. CDR3 length equals 15 residues. Germline CDR1 is MDHEN and CDR2 is SYDVKM. CDR3 sequence reads: CASSPPSVSTDTQYF. In DNA, the CDR3 is TGTGCCAGCAGTCCTCCCAGCGTCAGTACAGATACGCAGTATTTT.

The V and J genes are TRBV2 and TRBJ1-1; D is ambiguous. Germline lookup yields CDR1 SNHLY and CDR2 FYNNEI. The CDR3 length is 14 residues. V was pared by 5 bases and J by 2 bases, with 12 bases between. CDR3 residues: CASSFRSINTEAFF. In DNA, the CDR3 is TGTGCCAGCAGTTTTCGGTCCATCAACACTGAAGCTTTCTTT.

V usage is TRBV28 and J usage is TRBJ2-1; perhaps TRBD2 as D (5 bases). Trimming removed 11 bases at V and 3 bases at J, with 8 bases between. From germline, CDR1 is MDHEN and CDR2 SYDVKM. This CDR3 comprises 11 residues. The CDR3 region has the DNA TGTGCCTGCCGGGGCTACAATGAGCAGTTCTTC. It codes for CACRGYNEQFF.

The chain has TRBV6-1 and TRBJ1-5; 7 nucleotides align to TRBD1. Trimming at V came to 4 bases and at J to 1 base, leaving 13 bases not matched to a gene. The CDR3 has 18 residues. CDR1 and CDR2 (germline): MNHNS, SASEGT. For the CDR3, the DNA is TGTGCCAGCAGTGGGGAAAGGAGTGCGACAGGGAGCAATCAGCCCCAGCATTTT. Encoded protein: CASSGERSATGSNQPQHF.